This TCR beta chain stems from a study of blood T cell repertoires in COVID-19. Looking at the study overall: From the United States, Italy and Spain came samples of acute and convalescent COVID-19. In each case, the material was cDNA or gDNA derived from T cells, B-cell-depleted T cells, or PBMCs.

Per the original data handling: From reference gene primer amplification, estimates of nucleated cell counts were derived. Some clones are missing from TCRdb's copy, which holds only in-frame ones; the method was immunoSEQ multiplex PCR. The V and J calls and clone size were taken over from that table, and D and trimming were inferred from the DNA. Of around 59,000 clones in the sample, 85% to 90% were seen once. The origin of this receptor is a man aged 60 to 75 with acute or convalescent COVID-19. What was sequenced was peripheral blood.

CDR3 sequence: CASSVGGQGNTEAFF. The CDR3 bases are TGTGCCAGCAGCGTAGGGGGGCAGGGAAACACTGAAGCTTTCTTT. The chain has TRBV9 and TRBJ1-1, with D tentatively TRBD1 (6 bases). Germline assignment: CDR1 SGDLS and CDR2 YYNGEE. The CDR3 has 15 residues. V lost 0 bases and J lost 2, with 11 bases in between.